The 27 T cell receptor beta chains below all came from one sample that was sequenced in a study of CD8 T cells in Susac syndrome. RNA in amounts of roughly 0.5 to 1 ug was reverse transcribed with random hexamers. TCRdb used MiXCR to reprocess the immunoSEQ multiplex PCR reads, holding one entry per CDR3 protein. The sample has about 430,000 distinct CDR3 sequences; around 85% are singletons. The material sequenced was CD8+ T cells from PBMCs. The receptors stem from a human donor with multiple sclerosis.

This CDR3 is CASSFILAGEQETQYF. CDR3 in DNA: TGTGCCAGCAGTTTCATTCTAGCGGGGGAACAAGAGACCCAGTACTTC. This chain uses TRBV12-3 or TRBV12-4 with TRBJ2-5; the match to TRBD2 covers 10 bases. The CDR3 is 16 amino acids. After removal of 3 bases from V and 2 bases from J, the junction contained 6 bases not matched to a gene.

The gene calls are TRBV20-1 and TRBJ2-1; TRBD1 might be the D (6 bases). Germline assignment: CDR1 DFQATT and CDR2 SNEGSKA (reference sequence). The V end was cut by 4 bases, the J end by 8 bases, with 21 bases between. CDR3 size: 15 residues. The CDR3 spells CSANLRDRYFDEQFF. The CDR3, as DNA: TGCAGTGCTAACCTCCGAGACAGGTATTTCGATGAGCAGTTCTTC.

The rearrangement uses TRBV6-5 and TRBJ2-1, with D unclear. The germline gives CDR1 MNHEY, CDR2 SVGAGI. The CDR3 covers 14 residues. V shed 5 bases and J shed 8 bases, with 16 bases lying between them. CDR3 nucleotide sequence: TGTGCCAGCAGTCCCGACTGGGTCTGGGATGAGCAGTTCTTC. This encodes CASSPDWVWDEQFF.

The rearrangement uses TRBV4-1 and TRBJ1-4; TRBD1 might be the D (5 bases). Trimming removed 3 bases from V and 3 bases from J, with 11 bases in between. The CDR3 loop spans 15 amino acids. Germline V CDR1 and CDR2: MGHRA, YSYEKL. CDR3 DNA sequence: TGCGCCAGCAGCCACAGGACAAGGGCTAATGAAAAACTGTTTTTT. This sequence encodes CASSHRTRANEKLFF.

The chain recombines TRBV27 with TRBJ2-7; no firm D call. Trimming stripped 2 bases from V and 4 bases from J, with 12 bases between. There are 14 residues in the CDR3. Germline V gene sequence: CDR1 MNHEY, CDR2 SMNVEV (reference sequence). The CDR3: CASSLRSNGYEQYF. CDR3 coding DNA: TGTGCCAGCAGTTTACGAAGTAACGGTTACGAGCAGTACTTC.

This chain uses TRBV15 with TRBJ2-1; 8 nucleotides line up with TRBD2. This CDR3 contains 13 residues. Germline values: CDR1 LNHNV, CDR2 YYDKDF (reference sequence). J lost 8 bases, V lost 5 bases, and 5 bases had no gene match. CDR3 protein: CATSGTRVHEQFF. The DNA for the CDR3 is TGTGCCACCAGCGGGACTAGGGTCCATGAGCAGTTCTTC.

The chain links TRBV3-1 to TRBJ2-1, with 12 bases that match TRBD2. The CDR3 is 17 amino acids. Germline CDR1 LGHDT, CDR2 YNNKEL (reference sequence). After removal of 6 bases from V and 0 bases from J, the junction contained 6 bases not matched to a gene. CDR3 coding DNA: TGTGCCAGCAGTACCCTAGCGGGAGGGAGCTCCTACAATGAGCAGTTCTTC. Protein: CASSTLAGGSSYNEQFF.

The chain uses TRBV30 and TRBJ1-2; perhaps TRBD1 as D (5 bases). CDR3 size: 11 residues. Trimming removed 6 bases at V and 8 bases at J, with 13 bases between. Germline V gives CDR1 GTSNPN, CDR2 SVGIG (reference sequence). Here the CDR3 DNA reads TGTGCCTGTGTCAATTGGGGCGGCTACACCTTC. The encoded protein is CACVNWGGYTF. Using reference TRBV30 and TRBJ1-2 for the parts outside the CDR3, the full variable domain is SQTIHQWPATLVQPVGSPLSLECTVEGTSNPNLYWYRQAAGRGLQLLFYSVGIGQISSEVPQNLSASRPQDRQFILSSKKLLLSDSGFYLCACVNWGGYTFGSGTRLTVV.

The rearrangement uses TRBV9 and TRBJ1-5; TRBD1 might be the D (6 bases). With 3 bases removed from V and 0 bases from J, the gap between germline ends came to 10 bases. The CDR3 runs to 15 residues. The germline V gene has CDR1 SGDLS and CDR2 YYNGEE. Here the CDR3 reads CASSGGGSSNQPQHF. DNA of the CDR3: TGTGCCAGCAGCGGGGGGGGCAGTAGCAATCAGCCCCAGCATTTT.

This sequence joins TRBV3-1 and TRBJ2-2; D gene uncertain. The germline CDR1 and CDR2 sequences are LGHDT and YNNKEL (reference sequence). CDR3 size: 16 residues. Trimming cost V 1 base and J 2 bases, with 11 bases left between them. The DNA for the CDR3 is TGTGCCAGCAGCCAAGGCCGAGAGAAAAACACCGGGGAGCTGTTTTTT. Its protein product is CASSQGREKNTGELFF.

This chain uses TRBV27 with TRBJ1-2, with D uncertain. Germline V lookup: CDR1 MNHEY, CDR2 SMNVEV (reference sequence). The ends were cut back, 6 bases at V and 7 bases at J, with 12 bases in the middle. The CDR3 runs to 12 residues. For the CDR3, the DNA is TGTGCCAGCAGGGCGGGGATCAGTGGCTACACCTTC. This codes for CASRAGISGYTF.

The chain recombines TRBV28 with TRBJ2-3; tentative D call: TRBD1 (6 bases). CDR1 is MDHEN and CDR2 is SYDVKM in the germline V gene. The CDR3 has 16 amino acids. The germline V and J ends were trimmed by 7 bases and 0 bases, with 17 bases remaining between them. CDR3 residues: CASTPSRDISTDTQYF. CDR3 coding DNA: TGTGCCAGCACCCCCTCCCGGGACATTAGCACAGATACGCAGTATTTT.

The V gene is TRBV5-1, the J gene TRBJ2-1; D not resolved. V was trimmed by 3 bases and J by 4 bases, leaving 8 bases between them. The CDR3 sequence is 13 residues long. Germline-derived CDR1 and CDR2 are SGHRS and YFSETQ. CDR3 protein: CASSYGWYNEQFF. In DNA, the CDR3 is TGCGCCAGCAGCTATGGGTGGTACAATGAGCAGTTCTTC. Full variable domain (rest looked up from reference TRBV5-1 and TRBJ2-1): KAGVTQTPRYLIKTRGQQVTLSCSPISGHRSVSWYQQTPGQGLQFLFEYFSETQRNKGNFPGRFSGRQFSNSRSEMNVSTLELGDSALYLCASSYGWYNEQFFGPGTRLTVL.

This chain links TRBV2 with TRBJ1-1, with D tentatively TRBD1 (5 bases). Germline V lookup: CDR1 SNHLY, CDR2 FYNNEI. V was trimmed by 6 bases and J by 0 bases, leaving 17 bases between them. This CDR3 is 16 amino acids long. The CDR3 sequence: CASSASGQGLNTEAFF. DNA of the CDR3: TGTGCCAGCAGCGCCTCGGGGCAGGGCTTGAACACTGAAGCTTTCTTT.

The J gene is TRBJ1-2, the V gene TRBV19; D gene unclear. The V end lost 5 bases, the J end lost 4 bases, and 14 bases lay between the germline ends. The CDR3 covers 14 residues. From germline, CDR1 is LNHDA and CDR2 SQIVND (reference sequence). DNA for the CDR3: TGTGCCAGTAGTGAGGGCCACCTTGGCTATGGCTACACCTTC. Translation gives CASSEGHLGYGYTF.

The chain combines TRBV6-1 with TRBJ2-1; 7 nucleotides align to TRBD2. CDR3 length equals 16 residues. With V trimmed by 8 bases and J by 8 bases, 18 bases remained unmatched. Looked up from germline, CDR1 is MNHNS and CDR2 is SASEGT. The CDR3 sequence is CASLPYAGRVHDEQFF. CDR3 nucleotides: TGTGCCAGCCTACCTTATGCGGGGAGGGTACACGATGAGCAGTTCTTC.

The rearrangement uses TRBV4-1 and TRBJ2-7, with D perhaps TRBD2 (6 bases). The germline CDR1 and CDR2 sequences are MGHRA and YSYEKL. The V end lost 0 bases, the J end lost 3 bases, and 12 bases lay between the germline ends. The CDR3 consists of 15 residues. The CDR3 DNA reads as TGCGCCAGCAGCCAAGACGGACGGGGAGGCTACGAGCAGTACTTC. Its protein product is CASSQDGRGGYEQYF.

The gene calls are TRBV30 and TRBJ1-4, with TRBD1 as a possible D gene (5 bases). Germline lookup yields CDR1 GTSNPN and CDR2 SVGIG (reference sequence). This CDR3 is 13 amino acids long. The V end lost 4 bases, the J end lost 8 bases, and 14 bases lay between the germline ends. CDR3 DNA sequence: TGTGCCTGGAACTATGGGGCGGTCGAAAAACTGTTTTTT. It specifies CAWNYGAVEKLFF.

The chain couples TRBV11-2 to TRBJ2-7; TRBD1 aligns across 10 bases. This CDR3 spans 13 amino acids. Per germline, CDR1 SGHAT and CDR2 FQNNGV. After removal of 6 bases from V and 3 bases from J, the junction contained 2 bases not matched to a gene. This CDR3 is CASRGTGVYEQYF. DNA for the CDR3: TGTGCCAGCAGGGGGACAGGGGTCTACGAGCAGTACTTC. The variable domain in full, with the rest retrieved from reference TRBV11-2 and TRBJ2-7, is EAGVAQSPRYKIIEKRQSVAFWCNPISGHATLYWYQQILGQGPKLLIQFQNNGVVDDSQLPKDRFSAERLKGVDSTLKIQPAKLEDSAVYLCASRGTGVYEQYFGPGTRLTVT.

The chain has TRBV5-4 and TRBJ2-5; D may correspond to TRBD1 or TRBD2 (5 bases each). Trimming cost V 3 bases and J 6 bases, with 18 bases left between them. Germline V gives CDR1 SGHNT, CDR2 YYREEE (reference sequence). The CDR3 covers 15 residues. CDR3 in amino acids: CASSSQGTWSKTQYF. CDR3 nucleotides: TGTGCCAGCAGCTCCCAAGGGACCTGGAGCAAGACCCAGTACTTC.

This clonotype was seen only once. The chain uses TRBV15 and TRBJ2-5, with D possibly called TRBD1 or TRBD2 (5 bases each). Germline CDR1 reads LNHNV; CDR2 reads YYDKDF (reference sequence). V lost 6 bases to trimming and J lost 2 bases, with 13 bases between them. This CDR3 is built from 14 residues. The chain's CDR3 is CATSTGTTQETQYF. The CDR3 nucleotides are TGTGCCACCAGTACCGGGACCACACAAGAGACCCAGTACTTC.

CDR3 in amino acids: CASSRQDHYEQYF. CDR3 DNA: TGTGCCAGCAGTAGGCAGGACCACTACGAGCAGTACTTC. This sequence joins TRBV13 and TRBJ2-7; D is undetermined. From germline, CDR1 is PRHDT and CDR2 FYEKMQ (reference sequence). V dropped 6 bases and J dropped 3 bases, with 12 bases sitting between them. This CDR3 is 13 amino acids long. The full variable domain, rest sourced from reference TRBV13 and TRBJ2-7, is AAGVIQSPRHLIKEKRETATLKCYPIPRHDTVYWYQQGPGQDPQFLISFYEKMQSDKGSIPDRFSAQQFSDYHSELNMSSLELGDSALYFCASSRQDHYEQYFGPGTRLTVT.

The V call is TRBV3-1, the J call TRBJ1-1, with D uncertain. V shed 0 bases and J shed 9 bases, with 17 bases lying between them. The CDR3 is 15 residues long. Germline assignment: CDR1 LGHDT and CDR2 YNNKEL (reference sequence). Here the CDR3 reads CASSQDLAAAPQAFF. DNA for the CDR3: TGTGCCAGCAGCCAAGATCTAGCAGCTGCCCCTCAAGCTTTCTTT.

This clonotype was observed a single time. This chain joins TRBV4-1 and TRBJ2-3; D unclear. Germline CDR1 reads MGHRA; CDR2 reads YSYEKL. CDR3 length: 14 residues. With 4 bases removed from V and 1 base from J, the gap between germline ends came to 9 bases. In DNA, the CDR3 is TGCGCCAGCAGCCCTGTCGCGGGCACAGATACGCAGTATTTT. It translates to CASSPVAGTDTQYF.

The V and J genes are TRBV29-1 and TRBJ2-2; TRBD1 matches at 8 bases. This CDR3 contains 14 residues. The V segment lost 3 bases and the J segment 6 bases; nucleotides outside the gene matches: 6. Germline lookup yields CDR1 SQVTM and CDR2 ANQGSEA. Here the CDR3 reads CSVETDREAGELFF. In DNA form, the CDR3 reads TGCAGCGTTGAGACGGACAGGGAAGCCGGGGAGCTGTTTTTT.

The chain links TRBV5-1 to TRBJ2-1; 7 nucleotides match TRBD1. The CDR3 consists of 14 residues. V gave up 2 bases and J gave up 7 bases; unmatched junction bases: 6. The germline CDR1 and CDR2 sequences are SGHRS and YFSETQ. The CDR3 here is CASSLYRGMNEQFF. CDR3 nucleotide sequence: TGCGCCAGCAGCTTATACAGGGGTATGAATGAGCAGTTCTTC.

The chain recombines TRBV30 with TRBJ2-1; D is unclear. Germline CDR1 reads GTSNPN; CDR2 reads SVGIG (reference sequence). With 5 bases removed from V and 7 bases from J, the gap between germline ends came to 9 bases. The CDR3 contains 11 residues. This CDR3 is CAWVRLNEQFF. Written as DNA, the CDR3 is TGTGCCTGGGTGAGACTGAATGAGCAGTTCTTC.